This T cell receptor (beta chain) was captured in a study of control samples from healthy donors and cancer patients. Trimming at V came to 6 bases and at J to 6 bases, leaving 16 bases not matched to a gene. CDR3 length equals 17 residues. Germline CDR1 and CDR2: MDHEN and SYDVKM. Generated by immunoSEQ multiplex PCR, the TCRdb table keeps only in-frame clones and is missing some. The repertoire holds 150,000 to 200,000 clones, 88% seen once, with 4.5% to 6% in the top ten. The sequence was obtained from a woman aged 30 to 39 in good health. Sample: blood. The rearrangement uses TRBV28 and TRBJ2-1; 8 nucleotides match TRBD1. The DNA of the CDR3 is TGTGCCAGCAGATCCGTGATGGGGGACAGGTATGTCAATGAGCAGTTCTTC. Its translation: CASRSVMGDRYVNEQFF.